This TCR beta chain derives from a study of Graves' ophthalmopathy and Graves' hyperthyroidism. RNA transcripts provided the template for amplifying TCR beta CDR3 regions. Investigators did first-round RT-PCR with HTBI primers, then second-round multiplex PCR. TCRdb processed the multiplex PCR reads anew with MiXCR; each CDR3 protein has one entry. The sample shows 450,000 to 600,000 distinct CDR3 sequences, roughly 40% of them seen only once. This clonotype was detected many times. This clonotype was obtained from an adult man with Graves' hyperthyroidism. Sequencing was carried out using peripheral blood or thyroid tissue (not recorded which).

Here the CDR3 reads CAISEGQGPQETQYF. CDR3 nucleotides: TGTGCCATCAGTGAGGGACAGGGGCCCCAAGAGACCCAGTACTTC. V usage is TRBV10-3 and J usage is TRBJ2-5; 9 bases align to TRBD1. Germline V lookup: CDR1 ENHRY, CDR2 SYGVKD. Trimming took 2 bases from V and 1 from J; bases not matched to a gene: 2. The CDR3 spans 15 residues.